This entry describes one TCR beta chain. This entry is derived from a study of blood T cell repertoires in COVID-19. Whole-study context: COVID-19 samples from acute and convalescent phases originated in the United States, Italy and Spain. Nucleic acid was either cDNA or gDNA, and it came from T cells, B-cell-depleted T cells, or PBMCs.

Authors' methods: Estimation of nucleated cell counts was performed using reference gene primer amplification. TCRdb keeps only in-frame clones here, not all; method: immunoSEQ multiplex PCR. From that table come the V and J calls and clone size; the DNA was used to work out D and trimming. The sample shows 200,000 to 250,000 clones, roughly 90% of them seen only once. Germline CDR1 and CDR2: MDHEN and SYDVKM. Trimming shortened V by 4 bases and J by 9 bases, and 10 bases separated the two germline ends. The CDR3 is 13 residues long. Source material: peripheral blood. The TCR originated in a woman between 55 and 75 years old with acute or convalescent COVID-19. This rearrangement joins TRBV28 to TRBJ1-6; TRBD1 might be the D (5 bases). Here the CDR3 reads CASSSSQGSPLHF. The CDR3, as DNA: TGTGCCAGCAGTTCGAGCCAGGGTTCACCCCTCCACTTT.